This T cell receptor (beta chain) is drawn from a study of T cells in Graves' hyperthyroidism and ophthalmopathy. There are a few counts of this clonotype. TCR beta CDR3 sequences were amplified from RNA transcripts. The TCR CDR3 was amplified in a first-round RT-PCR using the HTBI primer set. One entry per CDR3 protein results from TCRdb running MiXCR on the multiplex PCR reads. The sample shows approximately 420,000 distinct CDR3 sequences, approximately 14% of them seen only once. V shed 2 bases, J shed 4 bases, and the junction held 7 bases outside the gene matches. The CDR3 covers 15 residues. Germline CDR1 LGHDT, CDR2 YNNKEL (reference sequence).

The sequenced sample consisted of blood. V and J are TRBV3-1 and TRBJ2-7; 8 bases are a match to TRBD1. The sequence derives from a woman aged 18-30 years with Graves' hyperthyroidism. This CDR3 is CASSQRGRGPYEQYF. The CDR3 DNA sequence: TGTGCCAGCAGCCAACGGGGCAGGGGGCCGTACGAGCAGTACTTC.